The 22 T cell receptor beta chains given below trace back to one sample, sequenced in a study of T cells in Graves' hyperthyroidism and ophthalmopathy. Template material for amplifying TCR beta CDR3 regions consisted of RNA transcripts. Using the HTBI primer set, a first-round RT-PCR was run on the TCR CDR3. From the multiplex PCR reads, TCRdb called clonotypes with MiXCR, one entry per CDR3 protein. Of about 420,000 distinct CDR3 sequences in the sample, approximately 15% were seen once. Sequenced: blood. The origin of the receptors is a woman younger than 35 with Graves' hyperthyroidism.

This clonotype was observed a handful of times. The rearrangement uses TRBV4-1 and TRBJ2-1, with 8 bases fitting TRBD2. The V segment lost 3 bases and the J segment 3 bases; nucleotides outside the gene matches: 7. The germline gives CDR1 MGHRA, CDR2 YSYEKL. There are 16 residues in the CDR3. The CDR3 DNA sequence: TGCGCCAGCAGCCAGGCCACAGCGGGGGTCTACAATGAGCAGTTCTTC. This translates into CASSQATAGVYNEQFF.

This clonotype has a handful of counts. This chain links TRBV19 with TRBJ1-3; 10 nucleotides line up with TRBD1. The CDR3 runs 14 residues. V trimming: 7 bases; J trimming: 4 bases; junction bases outside the gene matches: 4. The germline CDR1 and CDR2 sequences are LNHDA and SQIVND (reference sequence). In DNA form, the CDR3 reads TGTGCCAGTATCGACAGGGGGCGAGGAAACACCATATATTTT. It specifies CASIDRGRGNTIYF.

This clonotype showed up many times. The V call is TRBV12-3 or TRBV12-4, the J call TRBJ2-2, with a tentative D call TRBD2 (5 bases). The CDR3 extends over 12 amino acids. V shed 6 bases and J shed 9 bases, with 11 bases lying between them. DNA for the CDR3: TGTGCCAGCAGAGGACCGGGAAGGGAGCTGTTTTTT. Its translation is CASRGPGRELFF.

This clonotype was counted many times. The CDR3 nucleotides read TGTGCCAGCAGCCCCCCCAACGAAGGGGCCCAGTACTTC. Its translation: CASSPPNEGAQYF. This sequence joins TRBV4-2 and TRBJ2-5; D perhaps matches TRBD1 (5 bases). The V gene's germline CDR1 is LGHNA and CDR2 YNFKEQ. Trimming took off 4 bases at V and 9 bases at J, with 15 bases between the two ends. CDR3 length equals 13 residues.

This clonotype was recorded many times. For the CDR3, the DNA is TGTGCCGGCGGGACTAGCGGCTACAATGAGCAGTTCTTC. Translating gives CAGGTSGYNEQFF. The V call is TRBV28, the J call TRBJ2-1, with TRBD2 matching 11 bases. J lost 3 bases, V lost 11 bases, and 3 bases had no gene match. The CDR3 runs to 13 residues. Germline CDR1 is MDHEN and CDR2 is SYDVKM.

This clonotype showed up many times. V and J are TRBV12-3 or TRBV12-4 and TRBJ1-5; a possible D gene is TRBD1 (5 bases). The CDR3 has 16 residues. V lost 4 bases and J 1 base, leaving 14 bases between the germline ends. The CDR3 nucleotides are TGTGCCAGCAGTTATCAGCGGGGGGGAAGCAATCAGCCCCAGCATTTT. This codes for CASSYQRGGSNQPQHF.

This clonotype showed up many times. The J gene is TRBJ2-3, the V gene TRBV11-2, with D maybe TRBD1 (6 bases). The ends were cut back, 5 bases at V and 4 bases at J, with 13 bases in the middle. Per germline, CDR1 SGHAT and CDR2 FQNNGV. This CDR3 comprises 14 residues. CDR3 sequence: CASSRGTPPDTQYF. The CDR3 DNA sequence: TGTGCCAGCAGCAGGGGGACCCCTCCAGATACGCAGTATTTT. Combining the CDR3 with reference TRBV11-2 and TRBJ2-3 gives the whole variable domain EAGVAQSPRYKIIEKRQSVAFWCNPISGHATLYWYQQILGQGPKLLIQFQNNGVVDDSQLPKDRFSAERLKGVDSTLKIQPAKLEDSAVYLCASSRGTPPDTQYFGPGTRLTVL.

The V and J genes are TRBV14 and TRBJ1-2; tentative D call: TRBD1 (6 bases). The CDR3 loop spans 15 amino acids. The germline gives CDR1 SGHDN, CDR2 FVKESK. The V gene lost 2 bases and the J gene lost 2 bases, with 12 bases spanning the gap. The CDR3 DNA is TGTGCCAGCAGCCAAACAGGGAGAATCAACTATGGCTACACCTTC. As protein: CASSQTGRINYGYTF. The complete variable domain, with remaining parts taken from reference TRBV14 and TRBJ1-2, reads EAGVTQFPSHSVIEKGQTVTLRCDPISGHDNLYWYRRVMGKEIKFLLHFVKESKQDESGMPNNRFLAERTGGTYSTLKVQPAELEDSGVYFCASSQTGRINYGYTFGSGTRLTVV.

This clonotype has a single count. The chain is built from TRBV20-1 and TRBJ2-5, with TRBD2 matching 11 bases. The CDR3 runs to 15 residues. Germline CDR1 and CDR2: DFQATT and SNEGSKA (reference sequence). V was pared by 5 bases and J by 4 bases, with 9 bases of the junction left unmatched. In DNA form, the CDR3 reads TGCAGTGCTCAACTAGCGGGAGCGGGGGGAGAGACCCAGTACTTC. It translates to CSAQLAGAGGETQYF.

This clonotype was recorded once. The J gene is TRBJ2-2, the V gene TRBV12-3 or TRBV12-4; TRBD1 might be the D (6 bases). V lost 6 bases, J lost 10 bases, and 9 bases lay in between. The CDR3 is made up of 11 amino acids. The CDR3 here is CASSGTTELFF. CDR3 bases: TGTGCCAGCAGCGGGACAACGGAGCTGTTTTTT.

The chain carries TRBV4-1 and TRBJ2-2; TRBD2 might be the D (6 bases). Trimming pared 0 bases from V and 0 bases from J, leaving 14 bases between. Germline-derived CDR1 and CDR2 are MGHRA and YSYEKL. This CDR3 is 18 amino acids long. The CDR3 spells CASSQDFRTGANTGELFF. CDR3 in DNA: TGCGCCAGCAGCCAAGACTTCCGGACGGGGGCGAACACCGGGGAGCTGTTTTTT.

This clonotype was seen at least ten times. The rearrangement uses TRBV10-3 and TRBJ1-6; the match to TRBD1 covers 7 bases. Germline-derived CDR1 and CDR2 are ENHRY and SYGVKD. CDR3 length: 18 residues. Trimming at V came to 2 bases and at J to 5 bases, leaving 12 bases not matched to a gene. CDR3 DNA: TGTGCCATCAGTGAGAGTCCCTTTTCCGACAGGGATAATTCACCCCTCCACTTT. Translation gives CAISESPFSDRDNSPLHF.

This clonotype was seen a few times. The V and J genes are TRBV2 and TRBJ1-2; 9 bases map to TRBD1. This CDR3 contains 14 residues. With V trimmed by 6 bases and J by 4 bases, 6 bases remained unmatched. CDR1 is SNHLY and CDR2 is FYNNEI in the germline V gene. The CDR3 DNA follows: TGTGCCAGCAGCGTGGGACAGGGAAGCTATGGCTACACCTTC. Protein: CASSVGQGSYGYTF.

This chain uses TRBV15 with TRBJ2-3, with D unclear. V lost 0 bases and J 4 bases, leaving 2 bases between the germline ends. CDR1 LNHNV and CDR2 YYDKDF come from the germline V gene (reference sequence). The CDR3 sequence is 12 residues long. Here the CDR3 DNA reads TGTGCCACCAGCAGAGAATCAGATACGCAGTATTTT. As protein: CATSRESDTQYF.

Worth noting for this clonotype: A much larger clone lies one base from this, so it may be a read error. The chain recombines TRBV6-5 with TRBJ2-5; the D is unclear. The CDR3 is made up of 15 amino acids. The V end lost 2 bases, the J end lost 1 base, and 11 bases lay between the germline ends. Germline lookup yields CDR1 MNHEY and CDR2 SVGAGI. DNA for the CDR3: TGTGCCAGCAGTTACCCTGAGGTCGCCCAAGAGACCCAGTACTTC. Amino acids: CASSYPEVAQETQYF.

The sample holds one count of this clonotype. A read error may be the cause here, since a much bigger clone is one base away. V and J are TRBV6-1 and TRBJ2-7; TRBD1 aligns across 9 bases. The CDR3 spans 15 residues. Germline-derived CDR1 and CDR2 are MNHNS and SASEGT. V gave up 10 bases and J gave up 6 bases; unmatched junction bases: 16. CDR3 nucleotides: TGTGCCACGACGGACAGGGGCCGGGATCGGGGCGAGCAGTACTTC. Translating it yields CATTDRGRDRGEQYF.

J is TRBJ1-1 and V is TRBV7-9, with 11 bases identical to TRBD1. The CDR3 has 14 residues. Germline CDR1 reads SEHNR; CDR2 reads FQNEAQ (reference sequence). J lost 4 bases, V lost 3 bases, and 1 base had no gene match. CDR3: CASSFGTGGTEAFF. CDR3 bases: TGTGCCAGCAGCTTCGGGACAGGGGGCACTGAAGCTTTCTTT.

This clonotype was seen only a few times. V and J are TRBV24-1 and TRBJ1-5, with 9 positions matching TRBD1. Germline values: CDR1 KGHDR, CDR2 SFDVKD. The CDR3 is 14 residues long. Losses at the gene ends were 4 bases for V and 6 bases for J; bases not matched to a gene: 3. The CDR3 bases are TGTGCCACCAGTGAGGACAGGGGATTTCAGCCCCAGCATTTT. Protein sequence: CATSEDRGFQPQHF.

In this sample, this clonotype turned up many times. The V and J genes are TRBV3-1 and TRBJ2-6, with a tentative D call TRBD1 (6 bases). Germline assignment: CDR1 LGHDT and CDR2 YNNKEL (reference sequence). Trimming removed 1 base at V and 4 bases at J, with 14 bases between. CDR3 length: 17 amino acids. This CDR3 is CASSQAVQGYGANVLTF. DNA of the CDR3: TGTGCCAGCAGCCAAGCTGTACAGGGTTACGGGGCCAACGTCCTGACTTTC.

Many counts were recorded for this clonotype. The chain has TRBV6-1 and TRBJ1-1; TRBD1 aligns across 8 bases. The CDR3 extends over 16 amino acids. The V gene's germline CDR1 is MNHNS and CDR2 SASEGT. With 5 bases clipped from V and 4 bases from J, the junction kept 12 bases outside the gene matches. The CDR3: CASSYPSGRGLTEAFF. In DNA form, the CDR3 reads TGTGCCAGCAGTTACCCCTCGGGCAGGGGGCTCACTGAAGCTTTCTTT.

This clonotype was observed at least ten times. The chain recombines TRBV6-1 with TRBJ1-1; D unresolved. The V and J ends lost 7 bases and 0 bases respectively, with 12 bases between them. The V gene's germline CDR1 is MNHNS and CDR2 SASEGT. This CDR3 region has 14 residues. CDR3 nucleotides: TGTGCCAGCACCTATGTGGGAATGAACACTGAAGCTTTCTTT. It translates to CASTYVGMNTEAFF.

This chain joins TRBV10-3 and TRBJ1-2, with 8 bases that match TRBD1. Per germline, CDR1 ENHRY and CDR2 SYGVKD. This CDR3 comprises 18 residues. Losses at the gene ends were 0 bases for V and 4 bases for J; bases not matched to a gene: 13. CDR3 bases: TGTGCCATCAGTGAGTCGACCCCACTTCGGGACAGGTCCTATGGCTACACCTTC. It translates to CAISESTPLRDRSYGYTF.